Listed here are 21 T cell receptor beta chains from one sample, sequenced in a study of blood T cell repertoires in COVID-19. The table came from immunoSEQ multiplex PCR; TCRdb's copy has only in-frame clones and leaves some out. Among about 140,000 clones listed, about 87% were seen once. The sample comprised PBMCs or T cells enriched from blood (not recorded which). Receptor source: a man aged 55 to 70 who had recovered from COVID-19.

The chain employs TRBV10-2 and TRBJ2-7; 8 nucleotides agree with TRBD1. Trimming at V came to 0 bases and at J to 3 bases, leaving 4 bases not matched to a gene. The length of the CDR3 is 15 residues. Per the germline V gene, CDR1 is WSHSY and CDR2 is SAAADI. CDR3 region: CASSESAGQGYEQYF. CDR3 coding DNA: TGCGCCAGCAGTGAGTCGGCTGGACAGGGCTACGAGCAGTACTTC.

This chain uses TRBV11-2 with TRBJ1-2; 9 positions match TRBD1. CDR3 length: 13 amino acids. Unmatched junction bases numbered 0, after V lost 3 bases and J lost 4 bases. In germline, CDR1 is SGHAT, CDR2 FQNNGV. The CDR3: CASSLDRGYGYTF. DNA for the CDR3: TGTGCCAGCAGCTTGGACAGGGGCTATGGCTACACCTTC.

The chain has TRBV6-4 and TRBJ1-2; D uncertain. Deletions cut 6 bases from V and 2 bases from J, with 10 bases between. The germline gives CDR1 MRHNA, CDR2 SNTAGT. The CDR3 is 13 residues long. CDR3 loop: CASRSGLNYGYTF. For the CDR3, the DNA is TGTGCCAGCAGGTCTGGCCTCAACTATGGCTACACCTTC.

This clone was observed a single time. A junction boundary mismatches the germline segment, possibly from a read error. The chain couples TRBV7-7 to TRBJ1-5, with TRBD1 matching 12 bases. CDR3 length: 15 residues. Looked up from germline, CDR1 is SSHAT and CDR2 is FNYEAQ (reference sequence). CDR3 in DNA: TGTGCTAGCAGCCTAGGGGGACAGGGGGCCAAACCCCAGCATTTT. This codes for CASSLGGQGAKPQHF. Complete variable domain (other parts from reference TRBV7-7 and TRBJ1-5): GAGVSQSPRYKVTKRGQDVTLRCDPISSHATLYWYQQALGQGPEFLTYFNYEAQPDKSGLPSDRFSAERPEGSISTLTIQRTEQRDSAMYRCASSLGGQGAKPQHFGDGTRLSIL.

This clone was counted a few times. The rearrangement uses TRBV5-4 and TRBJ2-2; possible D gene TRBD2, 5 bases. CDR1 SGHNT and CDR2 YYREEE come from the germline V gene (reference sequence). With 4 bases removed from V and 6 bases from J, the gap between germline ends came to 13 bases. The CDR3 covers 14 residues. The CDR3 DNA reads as TGTGCCAGCAGCCTTTTGGACGGGGCCGGGGAGCTGTTTTTT. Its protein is CASSLLDGAGELFF.

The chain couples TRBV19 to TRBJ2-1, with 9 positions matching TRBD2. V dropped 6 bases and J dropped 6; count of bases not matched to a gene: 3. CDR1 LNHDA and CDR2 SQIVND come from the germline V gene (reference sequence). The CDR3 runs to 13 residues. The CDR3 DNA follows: TGTGCCAGTAGCCGCGGGAGGGGCAATGAGCAGTTCTTC. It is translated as CASSRGRGNEQFF. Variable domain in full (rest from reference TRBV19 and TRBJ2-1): DGGITQSPKYLFRKEGQNVTLSCEQNLNHDAMYWYRQDPGQGLRLIYYSQIVNDFQKGDIAEGYSVSREKKESFPLTVTSAQKNPTAFYLCASSRGRGNEQFFGPGTRLTVL.

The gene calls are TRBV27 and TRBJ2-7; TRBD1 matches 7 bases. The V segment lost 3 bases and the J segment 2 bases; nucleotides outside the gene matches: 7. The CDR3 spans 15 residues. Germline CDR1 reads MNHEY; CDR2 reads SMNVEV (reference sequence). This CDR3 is CASSFGTANPYEQYF. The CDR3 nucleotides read TGTGCCAGCAGTTTCGGGACAGCAAATCCCTACGAGCAGTACTTC.

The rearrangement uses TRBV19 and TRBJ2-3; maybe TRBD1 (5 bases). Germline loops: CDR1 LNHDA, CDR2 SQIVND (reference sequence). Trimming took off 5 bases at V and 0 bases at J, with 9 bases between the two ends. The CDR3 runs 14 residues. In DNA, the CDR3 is TGTGCCAGTAGTGCGACAGCTAGCACAGATACGCAGTATTTT. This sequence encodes CASSATASTDTQYF.

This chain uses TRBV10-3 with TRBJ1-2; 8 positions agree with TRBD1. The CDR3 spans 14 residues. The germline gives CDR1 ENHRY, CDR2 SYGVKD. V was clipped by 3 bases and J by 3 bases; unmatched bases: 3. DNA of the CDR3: TGTGCCATCAGTGATGGGACAGGATACTATGGCTACACCTTC. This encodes CAISDGTGYYGYTF.

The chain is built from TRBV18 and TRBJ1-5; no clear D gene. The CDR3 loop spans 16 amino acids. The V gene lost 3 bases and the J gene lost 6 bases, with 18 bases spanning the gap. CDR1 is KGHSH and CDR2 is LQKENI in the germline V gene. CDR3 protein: CASSPLAGVRGQPQHF. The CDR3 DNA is TGTGCCAGCTCACCGCTGGCGGGAGTAAGAGGTCAGCCCCAGCATTTT.

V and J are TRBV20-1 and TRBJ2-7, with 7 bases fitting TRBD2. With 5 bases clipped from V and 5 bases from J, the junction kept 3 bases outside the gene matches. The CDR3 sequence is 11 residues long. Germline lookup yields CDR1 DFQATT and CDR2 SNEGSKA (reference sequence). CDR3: CSAQRGDEQYF. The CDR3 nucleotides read TGCAGTGCTCAACGGGGGGACGAGCAGTACTTC.

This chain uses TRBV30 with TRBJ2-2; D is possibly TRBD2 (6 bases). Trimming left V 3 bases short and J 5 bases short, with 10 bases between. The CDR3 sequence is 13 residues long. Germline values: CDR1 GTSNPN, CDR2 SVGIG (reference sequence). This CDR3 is CAWSPGGTGELFF. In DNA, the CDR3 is TGTGCCTGGAGCCCCGGGGGTACCGGGGAGCTGTTTTTT. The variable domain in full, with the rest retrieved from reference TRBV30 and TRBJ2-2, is SQTIHQWPATLVQPVGSPLSLECTVEGTSNPNLYWYRQAAGRGLQLLFYSVGIGQISSEVPQNLSASRPQDRQFILSSKKLLLSDSGFYLCAWSPGGTGELFFGEGSRLTVL.

CDR3 loop: CASITGFGNTIYF. CDR3 DNA: TGTGCCAGCATCACAGGATTCGGAAACACCATATATTTT. J is TRBJ1-3 and V is TRBV28, with D perhaps TRBD1 (5 bases). The CDR3 loop spans 13 amino acids. The germline V gene has CDR1 MDHEN and CDR2 SYDVKM. The V and J ends lost 7 bases and 4 bases respectively, with 11 bases between them.

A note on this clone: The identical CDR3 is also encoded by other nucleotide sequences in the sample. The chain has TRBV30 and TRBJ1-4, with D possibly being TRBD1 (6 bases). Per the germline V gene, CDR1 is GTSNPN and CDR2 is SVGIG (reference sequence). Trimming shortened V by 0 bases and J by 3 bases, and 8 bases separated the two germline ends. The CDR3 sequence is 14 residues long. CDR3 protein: CAWSVGGSNEKLFF. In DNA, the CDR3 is TGTGCCTGGAGTGTAGGGGGATCTAATGAAAAACTGTTTTTT.

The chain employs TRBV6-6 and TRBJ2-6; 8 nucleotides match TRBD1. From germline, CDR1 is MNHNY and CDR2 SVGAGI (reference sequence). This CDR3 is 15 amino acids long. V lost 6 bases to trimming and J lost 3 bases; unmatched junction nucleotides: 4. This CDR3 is CASRQDRDGANVLTF. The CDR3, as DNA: TGTGCCAGCAGGCAGGACAGGGATGGGGCCAACGTCCTGACTTTC.

The CDR3 reads CASKQGARFNSPLHF. DNA for the CDR3: TGTGCCAGTAAACAGGGGGCGCGTTTCAATTCACCCCTCCACTTT. The chain joins TRBV19 to TRBJ1-6; 9 bases line up with TRBD1. Trimming cost V 7 bases and J 7 bases; bases outside gene matches: 8. This CDR3 region has 15 residues. Germline values: CDR1 LNHDA, CDR2 SQIVND (reference sequence).

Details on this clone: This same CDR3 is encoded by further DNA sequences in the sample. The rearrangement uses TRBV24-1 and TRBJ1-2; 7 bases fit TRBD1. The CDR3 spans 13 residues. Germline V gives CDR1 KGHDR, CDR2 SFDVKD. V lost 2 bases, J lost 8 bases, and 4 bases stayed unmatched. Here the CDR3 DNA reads TGTGCCACCAGTGATTCGACAGGGTACGGCTACACCTTC. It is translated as CATSDSTGYGYTF.

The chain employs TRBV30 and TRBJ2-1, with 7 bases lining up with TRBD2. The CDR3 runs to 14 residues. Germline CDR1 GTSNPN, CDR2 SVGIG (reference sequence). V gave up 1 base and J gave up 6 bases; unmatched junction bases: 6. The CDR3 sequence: CAWSALGLGNEQFF. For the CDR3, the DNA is TGTGCCTGGAGTGCCCTAGGACTAGGCAATGAGCAGTTCTTC.

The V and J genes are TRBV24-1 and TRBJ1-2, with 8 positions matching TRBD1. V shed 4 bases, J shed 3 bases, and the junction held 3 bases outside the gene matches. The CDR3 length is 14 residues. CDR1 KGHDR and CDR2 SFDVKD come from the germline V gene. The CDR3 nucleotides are TGTGCCACCAGTGAACTGGACAGGGACTATGGCTACACCTTC. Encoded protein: CATSELDRDYGYTF.

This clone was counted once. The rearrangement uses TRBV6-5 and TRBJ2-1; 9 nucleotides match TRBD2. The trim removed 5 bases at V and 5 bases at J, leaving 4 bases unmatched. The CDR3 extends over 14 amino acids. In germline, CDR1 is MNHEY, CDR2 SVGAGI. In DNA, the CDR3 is TGTGCCAGCAGTCCTCTAGCGGGGCACAATGAGCAGTTCTTC. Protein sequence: CASSPLAGHNEQFF.

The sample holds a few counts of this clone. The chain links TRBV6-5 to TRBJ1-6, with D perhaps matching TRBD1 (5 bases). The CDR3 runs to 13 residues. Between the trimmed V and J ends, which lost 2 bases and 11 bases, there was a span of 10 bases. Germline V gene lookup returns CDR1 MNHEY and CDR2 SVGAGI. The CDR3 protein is CASSYPGGTPLHF. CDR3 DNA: TGTGCCAGCAGTTACCCCGGGGGAACACCCCTCCACTTT.